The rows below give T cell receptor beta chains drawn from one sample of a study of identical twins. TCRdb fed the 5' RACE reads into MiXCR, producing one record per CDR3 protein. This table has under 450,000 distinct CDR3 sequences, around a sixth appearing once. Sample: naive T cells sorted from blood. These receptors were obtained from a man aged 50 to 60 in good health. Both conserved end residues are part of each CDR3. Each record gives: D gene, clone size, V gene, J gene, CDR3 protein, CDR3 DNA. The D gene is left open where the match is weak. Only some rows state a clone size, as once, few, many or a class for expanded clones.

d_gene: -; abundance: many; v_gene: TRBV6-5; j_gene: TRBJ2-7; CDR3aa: CASSYSHRRDEQYF; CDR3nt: TGTGCCAGCAGTTACTCGCACAGGAGAGACGAGCAGTACTTC
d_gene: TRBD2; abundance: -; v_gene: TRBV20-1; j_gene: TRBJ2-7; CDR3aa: CSARARELSYEQYF; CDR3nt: TGCAGTGCTAGGGCGCGGGAGCTCTCCTACGAGCAGTACTTC
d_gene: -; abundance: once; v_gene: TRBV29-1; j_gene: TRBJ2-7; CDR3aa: CSVSLTPSSYEQYF; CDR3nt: TGCAGCGTGTCCTTAACACCCAGCTCCTACGAGCAGTACTTC
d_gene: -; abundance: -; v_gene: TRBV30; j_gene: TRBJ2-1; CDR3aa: CAWGVFWGSSSYNEQFF; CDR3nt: TGTGCCTGGGGGGTTTTCTGGGGGAGCAGCTCCTACAATGAGCAGTTCTTC
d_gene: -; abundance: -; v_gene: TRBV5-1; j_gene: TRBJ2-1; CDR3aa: CASSIQRAAYNEQFF; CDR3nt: TGCGCCAGCAGCATTCAAAGGGCTGCCTACAATGAGCAGTTCTTC
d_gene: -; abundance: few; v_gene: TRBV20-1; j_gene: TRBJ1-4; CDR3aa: CSARDSNINEKLFF; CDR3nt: TGCAGTGCTAGAGATAGTAACATTAATGAAAAACTGTTTTTT
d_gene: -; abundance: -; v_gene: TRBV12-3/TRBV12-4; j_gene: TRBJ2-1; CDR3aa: CASSLIPLTSTYEQFF; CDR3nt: TGTGCCAGCAGTTTGATCCCATTGACTAGTACTTATGAGCAGTTCTTC
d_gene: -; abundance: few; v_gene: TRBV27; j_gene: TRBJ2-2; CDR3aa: CASSLKGPHTGELFF; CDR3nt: TGTGCCAGCAGTTTAAAGGGACCACACACCGGGGAGCTGTTTTTT
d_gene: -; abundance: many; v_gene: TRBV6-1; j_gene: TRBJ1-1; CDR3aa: CASSLSREVRTEAFF; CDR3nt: TGTGCCAGCAGCCTGAGCCGGGAGGTCCGAACTGAAGCTTTCTTT
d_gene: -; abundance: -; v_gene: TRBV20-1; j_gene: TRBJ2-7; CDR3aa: CSARDRGDNEQYF; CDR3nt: TGCAGTGCTAGAGACCGGGGTGACAACGAGCAGTACTTC
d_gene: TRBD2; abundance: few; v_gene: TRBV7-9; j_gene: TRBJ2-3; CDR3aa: CASSMSSGSSPDTQYF; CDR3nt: TGTGCCAGCAGCATGTCTAGCGGGAGCAGTCCAGATACGCAGTATTTT
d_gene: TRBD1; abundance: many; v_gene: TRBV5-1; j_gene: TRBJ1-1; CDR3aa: CASTGQGAAFF; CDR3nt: TGCGCCAGCACGGGACAGGGAGCCGCTTTCTTT
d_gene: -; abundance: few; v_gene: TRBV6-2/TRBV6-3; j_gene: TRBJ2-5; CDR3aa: CASRRQVRETQYF; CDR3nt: TGTGCCAGCAGGCGACAGGTCCGAGAGACCCAGTACTTC
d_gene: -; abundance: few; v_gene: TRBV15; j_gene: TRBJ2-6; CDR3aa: CATSQRAAGANVLTF; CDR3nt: TGTGCCACCAGCCAGAGAGCGGCTGGGGCCAACGTCCTGACTTTC
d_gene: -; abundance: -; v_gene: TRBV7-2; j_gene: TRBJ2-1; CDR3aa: CASSLGGGFLGNEQFF; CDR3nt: TGTGCCAGCAGCTTAGGGGGCGGTTTTTTAGGGAATGAGCAGTTCTTC
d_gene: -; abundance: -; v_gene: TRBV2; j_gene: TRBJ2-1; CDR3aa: CASSDLGYEQFF; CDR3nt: TGTGCCAGCAGTGATTTGGGGTATGAGCAGTTCTTC
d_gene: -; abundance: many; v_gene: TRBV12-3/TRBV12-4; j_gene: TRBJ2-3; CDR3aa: CASSLDRSDTQYF; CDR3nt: TGTGCCAGCAGTTTGGACCGTTCCGATACGCAGTATTTT
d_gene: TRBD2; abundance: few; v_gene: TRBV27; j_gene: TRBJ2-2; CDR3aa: CASSFLAGDVWAGELFF; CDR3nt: TGTGCCAGCAGTTTTCTTGCGGGAGACGTTTGGGCCGGGGAGCTGTTTTTT
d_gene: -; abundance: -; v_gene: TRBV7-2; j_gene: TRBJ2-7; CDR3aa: CASSPRGIGLYEQYF; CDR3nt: TGTGCCAGCAGCCCCCGAGGTATAGGACTCTACGAGCAGTACTTC
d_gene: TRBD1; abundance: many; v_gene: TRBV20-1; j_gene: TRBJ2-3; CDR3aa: CSAVDRGDTQYF; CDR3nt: TGCAGTGCCGTGGACAGGGGAGATACGCAGTATTTT
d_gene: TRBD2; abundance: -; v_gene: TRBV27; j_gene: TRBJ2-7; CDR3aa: CASLGPSGRHEQYF; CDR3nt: TGTGCCAGCCTTGGGCCTAGCGGGCGCCACGAGCAGTACTTC
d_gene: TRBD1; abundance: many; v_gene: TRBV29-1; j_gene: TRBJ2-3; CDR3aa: CSVQQGIAPDTQYF; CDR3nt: TGCAGCGTTCAACAGGGGATTGCGCCAGATACGCAGTATTTT
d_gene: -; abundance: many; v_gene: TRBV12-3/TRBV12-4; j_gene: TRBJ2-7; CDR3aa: CASSLANPGYEQYF; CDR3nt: TGTGCCAGCAGTCTTGCCAATCCAGGATACGAGCAGTACTTC
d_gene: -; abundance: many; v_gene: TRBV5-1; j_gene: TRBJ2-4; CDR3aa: CASSPIGLAKNIQYF; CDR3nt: TGCGCCAGCAGCCCCATAGGGCTAGCCAAAAACATTCAGTACTTC
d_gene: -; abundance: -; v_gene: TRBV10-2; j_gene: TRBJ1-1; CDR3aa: CASGVINTEAFF; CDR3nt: TGCGCCAGCGGGGTTATCAACACTGAAGCTTTCTTT
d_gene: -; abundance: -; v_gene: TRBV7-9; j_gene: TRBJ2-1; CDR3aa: CASSLGLLGADEQFF; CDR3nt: TGTGCCAGCAGCTTAGGTCTCTTAGGAGCGGATGAGCAGTTCTTC
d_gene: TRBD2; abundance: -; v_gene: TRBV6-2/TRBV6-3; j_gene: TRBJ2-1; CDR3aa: CASCKQPAGGLRNEQFF; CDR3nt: TGTGCCAGCTGTAAACAGCCAGCGGGGGGATTGAGGAATGAGCAGTTCTTC
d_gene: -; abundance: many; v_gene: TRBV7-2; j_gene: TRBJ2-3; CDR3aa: CASSLRGGRATDTQYF; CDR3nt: TGTGCCAGCAGCTTAAGAGGGGGAAGAGCCACAGATACGCAGTATTTT
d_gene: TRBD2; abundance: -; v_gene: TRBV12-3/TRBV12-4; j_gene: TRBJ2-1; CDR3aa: CASSLRREGEQFF; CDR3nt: TGTGCCAGCAGCTTGAGGCGGGAGGGTGAGCAGTTCTTC
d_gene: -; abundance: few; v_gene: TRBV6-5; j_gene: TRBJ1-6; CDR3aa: CASSYSGSSYNSPLHF; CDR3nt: TGTGCCAGCAGTTACTCGGGAAGCTCCTATAATTCACCCCTCCACTTT
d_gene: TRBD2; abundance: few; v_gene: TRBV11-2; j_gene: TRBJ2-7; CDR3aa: CASSFGAGGAYEQYF; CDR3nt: TGTGCCAGCAGCTTCGGGGCCGGGGGGGCATACGAGCAGTACTTC
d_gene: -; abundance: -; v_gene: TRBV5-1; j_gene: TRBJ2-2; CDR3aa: CASSFYKTGELFF; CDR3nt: TGCGCCAGCAGCTTCTACAAAACCGGGGAGCTGTTTTTT
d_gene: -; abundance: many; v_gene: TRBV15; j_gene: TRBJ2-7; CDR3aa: CATSRNDRISYEQYF; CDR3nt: TGTGCCACCAGCAGAAACGACAGGATTTCCTACGAGCAGTACTTC
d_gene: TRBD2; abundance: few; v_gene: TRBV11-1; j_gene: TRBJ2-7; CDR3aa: CASSLYGEGSYEQYF; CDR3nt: TGTGCCAGCAGCTTATACGGGGAGGGCTCCTACGAGCAGTACTTC
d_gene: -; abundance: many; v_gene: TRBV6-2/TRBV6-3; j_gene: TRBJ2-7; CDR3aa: CASIPGKGVSYEQYF; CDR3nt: TGTGCCAGCATCCCAGGGAAGGGTGTCTCCTACGAGCAGTACTTC
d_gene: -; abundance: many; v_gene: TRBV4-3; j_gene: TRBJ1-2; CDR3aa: CASSQDPTAVYGYTF; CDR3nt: TGCGCCAGCAGCCAAGATCCGACGGCGGTTTATGGCTACACCTTC
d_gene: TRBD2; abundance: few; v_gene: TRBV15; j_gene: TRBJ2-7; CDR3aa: CATSSGRFVYEQYF; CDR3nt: TGTGCCACCAGTAGCGGGAGGTTCGTCTACGAGCAGTACTTC
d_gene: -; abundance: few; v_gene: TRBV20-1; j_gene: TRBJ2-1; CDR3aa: CSARSGNYNEQFF; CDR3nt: TGCAGTGCTAGGTCAGGGAACTACAATGAGCAGTTCTTC
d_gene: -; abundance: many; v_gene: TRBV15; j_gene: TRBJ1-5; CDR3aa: CATSRDYGQRQHF; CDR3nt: TGTGCCACCAGCAGAGATTACGGTCAACGGCAGCATTTT
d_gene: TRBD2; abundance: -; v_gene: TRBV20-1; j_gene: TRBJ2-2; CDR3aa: CSARRTSGGNTGELFF; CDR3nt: TGCAGTGCTAGACGTACTAGCGGGGGGAACACCGGGGAGCTGTTTTTT
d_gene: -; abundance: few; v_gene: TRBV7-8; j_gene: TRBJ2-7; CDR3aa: CASSLEWGQGFYEQYF; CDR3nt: TGTGCCAGCAGCTTAGAATGGGGTCAGGGATTCTACGAGCAGTACTTC
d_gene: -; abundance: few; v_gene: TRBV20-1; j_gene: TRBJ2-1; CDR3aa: CSARTAGSYNEQFF; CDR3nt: TGCAGTGCTAGAACAGCGGGCTCCTACAATGAGCAGTTCTTC
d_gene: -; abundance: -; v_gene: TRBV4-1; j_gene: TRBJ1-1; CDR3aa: CASSQGGATAEAFF; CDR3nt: TGCGCCAGCAGCCAAGGGGGGGCAACCGCTGAAGCTTTCTTT
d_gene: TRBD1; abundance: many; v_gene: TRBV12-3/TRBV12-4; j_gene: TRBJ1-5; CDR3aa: CASSSAPGTGNQPQHF; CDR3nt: TGTGCCAGCAGTTCCGCACCCGGGACAGGGAATCAGCCCCAGCATTTT
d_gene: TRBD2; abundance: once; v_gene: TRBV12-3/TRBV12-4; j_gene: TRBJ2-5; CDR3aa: CASSSSAGGNGETQYF; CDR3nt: TGTGCCAGCAGTTCATCCGCGGGGGGGAACGGGGAGACCCAGTACTTC
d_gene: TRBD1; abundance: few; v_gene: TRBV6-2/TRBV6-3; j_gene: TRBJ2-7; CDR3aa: CASSRVGQGNVYEQYF; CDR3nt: TGTGCCAGCAGTCGGGTTGGACAGGGGAATGTCTACGAGCAGTACTTC
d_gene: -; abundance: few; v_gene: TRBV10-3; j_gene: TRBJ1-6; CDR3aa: CAISERGAGNSPLHF; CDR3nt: TGTGCCATCAGTGAAAGGGGGGCTGGTAATTCACCCCTCCACTTT
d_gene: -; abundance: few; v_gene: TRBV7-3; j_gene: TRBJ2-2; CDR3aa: CASSLMGNLGGELFF; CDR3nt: TGTGCCAGCAGCTTAATGGGAAACCTGGGCGGGGAGCTGTTTTTT
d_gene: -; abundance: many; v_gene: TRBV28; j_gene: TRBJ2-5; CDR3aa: CASSPSSDWVKTQYF; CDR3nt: TGTGCCAGCAGTCCATCCTCCGACTGGGTTAAGACCCAGTACTTC
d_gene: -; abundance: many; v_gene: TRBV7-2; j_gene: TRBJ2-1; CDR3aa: CASSLDSLRGYNEQFF; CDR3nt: TGTGCCAGCAGCTTAGATTCTTTAAGGGGATACAATGAGCAGTTCTTC